This passage covers 13 T cell receptor beta chains from one sample sequenced in a study of T cell responses to AZD1222 COVID-19 vaccine. Profiling relied on immunoSEQ multiplex PCR, and the TCRdb table lists in-frame clones only, not all of them. The sample contains some 92,000 clones, roughly 90% of which appear only once. Sequenced here: peripheral blood, sampled on day 0 of AZD1222 vaccination. Receptors were obtained from an adult in good health.

This clone appeared a single time. V is TRBV28 and J is TRBJ2-7, with TRBD2 matching over 9 bases. Germline V lookup: CDR1 MDHEN, CDR2 SYDVKM. The CDR3 totals 16 residues. The V gene end was trimmed by 4 bases and the J gene end by 2 bases; junction bases not matched to a gene: 9. The CDR3 loop reads CASSSVSGSPTYEQYF. The CDR3 coding sequence is TGTGCCAGCAGTTCCGTTAGCGGGAGCCCTACCTACGAGCAGTACTTC.

The table lists this clone with a few counts. This sequence joins TRBV28 and TRBJ2-1; a weak D match, TRBD1 (6 bases). Germline CDR1 MDHEN, CDR2 SYDVKM. The CDR3 extends over 14 amino acids. Trimming removed 7 bases at V and 4 bases at J, with 14 bases between. The CDR3 bases are TGTGCCAGCAAACTCAGGGGTCCTTACAATGAGCAGTTCTTC. Protein: CASKLRGPYNEQFF.

The chain combines TRBV5-5 with TRBJ2-5, with 9 bases that match TRBD1. Germline CDR1 SGHKS, CDR2 YYEKEE (reference sequence). This CDR3 spans 17 amino acids. The trim removed 1 base at V and 5 bases at J, leaving 12 bases unmatched. The CDR3 coding sequence is TGTGCCAGCAGCTTGTTAACGGGACAGGGACTTGGGGAGACCCAGTACTTC. This sequence encodes CASSLLTGQGLGETQYF.

J is TRBJ1-3 and V is TRBV7-9; D call uncertain. Deletions cut 2 bases from V and 0 bases from J, with 11 bases between. The CDR3 has 16 residues. Germline V gene data show CDR1 as SEHNR and CDR2 as FQNEAQ (reference sequence). The CDR3 nucleotides are TGTGCCAGCAGCTTAAAAGGTCCTTACTCTGGAAACACCATATATTTT. Protein sequence: CASSLKGPYSGNTIYF.

V usage is TRBV7-2 and J usage is TRBJ2-2, with D perhaps being TRBD1 or TRBD2 (5 bases each). V gave up 7 bases and J gave up 5 bases, with 17 bases separating them. Germline V lookup: CDR1 SGHTA, CDR2 FQGNSA. The CDR3 length is 15 residues. In nucleotides, the CDR3 is TGTGCCAGCATGCCCGGGGCAATCGAGACCGGGGAGCTGTTTTTT. Translated, it gives CASMPGAIETGELFF. Filled out from reference TRBV7-2 and TRBJ2-2, the complete variable domain reads GAGVSQSPSNKVTEKGKDVELRCDPISGHTALYWYRQSLGQGLEFLIYFQGNSAPDKSGLPSDRFSAERTGGSVSTLTIQRTQQEDSAVYLCASMPGAIETGELFFGEGSRLTVL.

This sequence joins TRBV7-8 and TRBJ1-5, with a tentative D call TRBD1 (6 bases). Trimming removed 5 bases at V and 6 bases at J, with 17 bases between. Germline V gene sequence: CDR1 SGHVS, CDR2 FQNEAQ. The CDR3 contains 15 residues. The CDR3 region is CASSPSPGAGQPQHF. In DNA, the CDR3 is TGTGCCAGCAGCCCCTCGCCGGGGGCTGGTCAGCCCCAGCATTTT.

The chain employs TRBV6-2 or TRBV6-3 and TRBJ2-7, with 9 bases identical to TRBD1. The CDR3 extends over 18 amino acids. The junction had 16 bases not matched to a gene; V was cut back by 2 bases and J by 5 bases. The V gene's germline CDR1 is MNHEY and CDR2 SVGEGT. In DNA, the CDR3 is TGTGCCAGCAGTTACCCGTCACGACAGGGGGAGAATTGGCACGAGCAGTACTTC. It codes for CASSYPSRQGENWHEQYF.

This chain uses TRBV6-5 with TRBJ1-1; 7 nucleotides agree with TRBD1. This CDR3 is built from 14 residues. The germline V gene encodes CDR1 MNHEY and CDR2 SVGAGI. Losses at the gene ends were 2 bases for V and 6 bases for J; bases not matched to a gene: 6. The CDR3 bases are TGTGCCAGCAGTTACGCAGGGGGTTCGTCTGAAGCTTTCTTT. This codes for CASSYAGGSSEAFF.

The gene calls are TRBV9 and TRBJ2-5; maybe TRBD2 (6 bases). The ends were cut back, 7 bases at V and 4 bases at J, with 32 bases in the middle. This CDR3 has 19 residues. Germline values: CDR1 SGDLS, CDR2 YYNGEE. The CDR3 sequence is CASGPLSPVSGAVGETQYF. CDR3 coding DNA: TGTGCCAGCGGTCCTCTATCTCCCGTTAGCGGAGCCGTTGGAGAGACCCAGTACTTC.

In DNA form, the CDR3 reads TGTGCCAGCAGTTCGGGACTAGAATTACAAGAGACCCAGTACTTC. This translates into CASSSGLELQETQYF. The chain carries TRBV13 and TRBJ2-5, with 8 positions matching TRBD2. Germline-derived CDR1 and CDR2 are PRHDT and FYEKMQ (reference sequence). This CDR3 spans 15 amino acids. J was trimmed by 2 bases and V by 6 bases; bases with no gene match: 8.

Remarks on this clone: This specimen includes other DNA sequences encoding the same CDR3. V and J are TRBV28 and TRBJ1-1; D call uncertain. Between the trimmed V and J ends, which lost 6 bases and 2 bases, there was a span of 13 bases. The CDR3 has 14 amino acids. Germline-derived CDR1 and CDR2 are MDHEN and SYDVKM. The CDR3 is CASRRANGNTEAFF. The CDR3 coding sequence is TGTGCCAGCAGACGGGCCAATGGAAACACTGAAGCTTTCTTT.

J is TRBJ1-6 and V is TRBV9, with TRBD1 matching over 8 bases. This CDR3 spans 16 amino acids. The germline V gene encodes CDR1 SGDLS and CDR2 YYNGEE. The trim removed 1 base at V and 7 bases at J, leaving 7 bases unmatched. CDR3 nucleotides: TGTGCCAGCAGCGTACAGCCAGGGGGCGCGAATTCACCCCTCCACTTT. Translation: CASSVQPGGANSPLHF.

The V call is TRBV30, the J call TRBJ1-5; tentative D call: TRBD1 (5 bases). Germline CDR1 is GTSNPN and CDR2 is SVGIG (reference sequence). V was cut by 1 base and J by 2 bases, with 12 bases left in between. This CDR3 region has 15 residues. The CDR3 sequence: CAWSGPQGRNQPQHF. The CDR3 DNA reads as TGTGCCTGGAGTGGACCTCAGGGACGCAATCAGCCCCAGCATTTT.